The 30 T cell receptor beta chains below all came from one sample that was sequenced in a study of blood T cell repertoires in COVID-19. Method: immunoSEQ multiplex PCR; TCRdb's copy keeps in-frame clones and lacks some. The sample has tens of thousands of clones, roughly 89% seen once. What was sequenced was peripheral blood. These TCRs come from a man younger than 45 with acute or convalescent COVID-19.

The V and J genes are TRBV24-1 and TRBJ2-3, with a weak D call TRBD2 (5 bases). The germline CDR1 and CDR2 sequences are KGHDR and SFDVKD. CDR3 length equals 14 residues. The V end was cut by 7 bases, the J end by 6 bases, with 16 bases between. CDR3 coding DNA: TGTGCCACCAGCGACCCATTACAGCGGGATACGCAGTATTTT. This translates into CATSDPLQRDTQYF.

This chain uses TRBV10-3 with TRBJ2-7; no firm D call. This CDR3 is 12 amino acids long. V was trimmed by 2 bases and J by 4 bases, leaving 6 bases between them. Germline V gene data show CDR1 as ENHRY and CDR2 as SYGVKD. The CDR3 spells CAISEPRYEQYF. For the CDR3, the DNA is TGTGCCATCAGTGAGCCCAGGTACGAGCAGTACTTC.

The chain joins TRBV28 to TRBJ2-3; the D gene is possibly TRBD2 (5 bases). Germline values: CDR1 MDHEN, CDR2 SYDVKM. The CDR3 extends over 15 amino acids. The ends were cut back, 7 bases at V and 2 bases at J, with 16 bases in the middle. CDR3 in DNA: TGTGCCAGCACGGTCCTTTTGCGGGCCACAGATACGCAGTATTTT. This encodes CASTVLLRATDTQYF.

The table lists this clone with a count of one. The J gene is TRBJ1-5, the V gene TRBV4-1, with D maybe TRBD1 (5 bases). The CDR3 has 15 amino acids. With 1 base removed from V and 3 bases from J, the gap between germline ends came to 10 bases. CDR1 is MGHRA and CDR2 is YSYEKL in the germline V gene. The CDR3 region is CASSQVRGDNQPQHF. For the CDR3, the DNA is TGCGCCAGCAGCCAAGTCCGGGGGGACAATCAGCCCCAGCATTTT.

This chain joins TRBV6-5 and TRBJ2-7; the match to TRBD2 covers 12 bases. CDR3 length: 14 amino acids. The junction had 5 bases not matched to a gene; V was cut back by 6 bases and J by 5 bases. In germline, CDR1 is MNHEY, CDR2 SVGAGI. CDR3 coding DNA: TGTGCCAGCAGCATGACTAGCGGGAGCAACGAGCAGTACTTC. Its protein is CASSMTSGSNEQYF.

This clone was found once. The J gene is TRBJ1-5, the V gene TRBV28; no firm D call. Germline CDR1 reads MDHEN; CDR2 reads SYDVKM. The CDR3 has 12 residues. V gave up 8 bases and J gave up 7 bases, with 12 bases separating them. The CDR3, as DNA: TGTGCCAGCGATTATTTCGGGCAGCCCCAGCATTTT. Its protein product is CASDYFGQPQHF.

V is TRBV21-1 and J is TRBJ2-7; the D call TRBD2 from the table was never checked on the DNA. TRBV21-1 is a pseudogene segment. The CDR3 sequence is 15 residues long. CDR3 residues: CASSRLAGDSYEQYF. CDR3 in DNA: TGTGCCAGCAGCCGACTAGCGGGAGACTCCTACGAGCAGTACTTC.

The chain links TRBV18 to TRBJ2-7; D is unresolved. The CDR3 sequence is 13 residues long. V was pared by 4 bases and J by 2 bases, with 9 bases between. The germline gives CDR1 KGHSH, CDR2 LQKENI. The CDR3 DNA sequence: TGTGCCAGCTCACTGCGACGGGCCTACGAGCAGTACTTC. This translates into CASSLRRAYEQYF. Filled out from reference TRBV18 and TRBJ2-7, the complete variable domain reads NAGVMQNPRHLVRRRGQEARLRCSPMKGHSHVYWYRQLPEEGLKFMVYLQKENIIDESGMPKERFSAEFPKEGPSILRIQQVVRGDSAAYFCASSLRRAYEQYFGPGTRLTVT.

This clone has just a few counts. The rearrangement joins TRBV27 to TRBJ1-1; TRBD1 aligns across 7 bases. The CDR3 totals 11 residues. Trimming at V came to 7 bases and at J to 10 bases, leaving 6 bases not matched to a gene. Per germline, CDR1 MNHEY and CDR2 SMNVEV (reference sequence). The CDR3 DNA sequence: TGTGCCAGCACTTACAGGGGTCGAGCTTTCTTT. This translates into CASTYRGRAFF.

J is TRBJ1-1 and V is TRBV4-1, with no clear D. Germline V lookup: CDR1 MGHRA, CDR2 YSYEKL. This CDR3 has 18 amino acids. Deletions cut 1 base from V and 0 bases from J, with 18 bases between. The CDR3 loop reads CASSQVTVSHTMNTEAFF. DNA of the CDR3: TGCGCCAGCAGCCAAGTGACCGTCTCACATACTATGAACACTGAAGCTTTCTTT.

This chain connects TRBV18 to TRBJ2-1; the match to TRBD2 covers 9 bases. The germline V gene encodes CDR1 KGHSH and CDR2 LQKENI. The J segment lost 8 bases and the V segment lost 6 bases, leaving 8 bases of the junction unmatched. The CDR3 length is 14 residues. The DNA for the CDR3 is TGTGCCAGCTCGTCTAGCGGGATCGGCGATGAGCAGTTCTTC. It yields the protein CASSSSGIGDEQFF.

This chain connects TRBV27 to TRBJ2-1, with a tentative D call TRBD2 (6 bases). This CDR3 is built from 15 residues. Between the trimmed V and J ends, which lost 6 bases and 6 bases, there was a span of 18 bases. From germline, CDR1 is MNHEY and CDR2 SMNVEV (reference sequence). DNA of the CDR3: TGTGCCAGCAGAGGAGGAGGGAACCTCGGCAATGAGCAGTTCTTC. Residues: CASRGGGNLGNEQFF.

The chain employs TRBV4-2 and TRBJ1-4; 8 bases are shared with TRBD1. This CDR3 has 18 amino acids. Germline trimming cut 0 bases from V and 2 bases from J; bases unmatched to any gene: 8. Germline V gene sequence: CDR1 LGHNA, CDR2 YNFKEQ. CDR3 protein: CASSQDVGTGGTNEKLFF. In nucleotides, the CDR3 is TGTGCCAGCAGCCAAGATGTAGGGACAGGAGGGACTAATGAAAAACTGTTTTTT.

The chain uses TRBV28 and TRBJ1-6, with no clear D. The CDR3 covers 14 residues. The germline CDR1 and CDR2 sequences are MDHEN and SYDVKM. V dropped 2 bases and J dropped 6 bases, with 8 bases sitting between them. The CDR3 is CASSLLPINSPLHF. In nucleotides, the CDR3 is TGTGCCAGCAGTTTACTTCCTATTAATTCACCCCTCCACTTT.

J is TRBJ2-4 and V is TRBV14, with D possibly TRBD1 on 7 matching bases. The CDR3 contains 18 residues. V gave up 0 bases and J gave up 0 bases, with 15 bases separating them. Germline V CDR1 and CDR2: SGHDN, FVKESK. CDR3 sequence reads: CASSQDGGTASAKNIQYF. CDR3 in DNA: TGTGCCAGCAGCCAAGATGGGGGGACAGCCTCAGCCAAAAACATTCAGTACTTC.

The DNA of the CDR3 is TGTGCCAGCAGCTTAGGGAGTCTAGACGAGACCCAGTACTTC. Protein product: CASSLGSLDETQYF. V usage is TRBV7-3 and J usage is TRBJ2-5; D is possibly TRBD2 (5 bases). The CDR3 consists of 14 residues. The germline CDR1 and CDR2 sequences are SGHTA and FQGTGA. The V end lost 2 bases, the J end lost 5 bases, and 12 bases lay between the germline ends.

This sequence joins TRBV19 and TRBJ1-6; D remains ambiguous. Germline lookup yields CDR1 LNHDA and CDR2 SQIVND (reference sequence). With 6 bases removed from V and 8 bases from J, the gap between germline ends came to 14 bases. This CDR3 has 14 amino acids. Here the CDR3 reads CASRRRTGDSPLHF. For the CDR3, the DNA is TGTGCCAGTAGGAGACGGACGGGAGATTCACCCCTCCACTTT.

The V call is TRBV5-3, the J call TRBJ2-5; 10 positions match TRBD2. TRBV5-3 is designated an ORF whose function remains uncertain. Trimming cost V 1 base and J 3 bases; bases outside gene matches: 9. The CDR3 is 17 residues long. CDR3 sequence: CARSLCLAGEGEETQYF. The CDR3, as DNA: TGTGCCAGAAGCTTGTGTCTAGCGGGAGAGGGAGAAGAGACCCAGTACTTC.

The chain uses TRBV7-2 and TRBJ2-3; tentatively, D is TRBD2 (6 bases). This CDR3 has 14 amino acids. Germline V gene data show CDR1 as SGHTA and CDR2 as FQGNSA. V lost 4 bases, J lost 4 bases, and 12 bases lay in between. Here the CDR3 DNA reads TGTGCCAGCAGCTATCAGCGGGCCCCAGATACGCAGTATTTT. It codes for CASSYQRAPDTQYF. The full variable domain, rest sourced from reference TRBV7-2 and TRBJ2-3, is GAGVSQSPSNKVTEKGKDVELRCDPISGHTALYWYRQSLGQGLEFLIYFQGNSAPDKSGLPSDRFSAERTGGSVSTLTIQRTQQEDSAVYLCASSYQRAPDTQYFGPGTRLTVL.

The chain is built from TRBV19 and TRBJ1-1; TRBD1 matches at 7 bases. The CDR3 spans 16 residues. Germline loops: CDR1 LNHDA, CDR2 SQIVND (reference sequence). V shed 5 bases and J 2 bases; nucleotides not matched to a gene: 11. The CDR3 loop reads CASSARTDRDNTEAFF. The DNA of the CDR3 is TGTGCCAGTAGTGCAAGGACCGACAGGGACAACACTGAAGCTTTCTTT.

The chain combines TRBV18 with TRBJ1-4; 10 bases fit TRBD1. The germline gives CDR1 KGHSH, CDR2 LQKENI. V dropped 2 bases and J dropped 8; count of bases not matched to a gene: 5. The length of the CDR3 is 15 residues. This CDR3 reads CASSPTGQGSEKLFF. CDR3 nucleotide sequence: TGTGCCAGCTCACCAACGGGACAGGGGTCCGAAAAACTGTTTTTT.

V usage is TRBV29-1 and J usage is TRBJ1-1; the D is unclear. This CDR3 is built from 11 residues. The V gene's germline CDR1 is SQVTM and CDR2 ANQGSEA. The V and J ends lost 6 bases and 1 base respectively, with 6 bases between them. CDR3 nucleotides: TGCAGCGTGACTAGGAACACTGAAGCTTTCTTT. Its translation is CSVTRNTEAFF.

This clone has a handful of counts. This sequence joins TRBV19 and TRBJ2-4, with a possible D match to TRBD1 (6 bases). Trimming left V 3 bases short and J 9 bases short, with 9 bases between. Looked up from germline, CDR1 is LNHDA and CDR2 is SQIVND (reference sequence). The CDR3 is made up of 12 amino acids. The CDR3 DNA sequence: TGTGCCAGTAGTATGGGGGCCAGCATTCAGTACTTC. It yields the protein CASSMGASIQYF.

The count of this clone is one. The chain uses TRBV6-5 and TRBJ1-1; maybe TRBD1 (6 bases). The length of the CDR3 is 15 residues. Germline V gene lookup returns CDR1 MNHEY and CDR2 SVGAGI. V was clipped by 0 bases and J by 1 base, with 9 bases between them. The CDR3 region has the DNA TGTGCCAGCAGTTACTCGGGGGCAGAGAACACTGAAGCTTTCTTT. Translating gives CASSYSGAENTEAFF.

The chain combines TRBV7-9 with TRBJ1-2, with a possible D match to TRBD1 (6 bases). Germline-derived CDR1 and CDR2 are SEHNR and FQNEAQ (reference sequence). The CDR3 contains 13 residues. Between the trimmed V and J ends, which lost 5 bases and 8 bases, there was a span of 15 bases. As DNA, the CDR3 is TGTGCCAGCAGCGAACCAGGGGTTAGAGGCTACACCTTC. This encodes CASSEPGVRGYTF.

Only one count was recorded for this clone. The chain combines TRBV4-2 with TRBJ2-7; TRBD1 agrees at 9 bases. This CDR3 region has 15 residues. Germline V gene sequence: CDR1 LGHNA, CDR2 YNFKEQ. J gave up 1 base and V 0 bases, and 1 base lay outside the gene matches. CDR3 bases: TGTGCCAGCAGCCAAGATGGGACAGGGTCCTACGAGCAGTACTTC. Translation: CASSQDGTGSYEQYF.

This clone was observed once. This sequence joins TRBV5-1 and TRBJ2-5; possibly TRBD1 for D (6 bases). V lost 0 bases, J lost 5 bases, and 8 bases lay in between. The CDR3 contains 13 residues. Germline CDR1 reads SGHRS; CDR2 reads YFSETQ. DNA for the CDR3: TGCGCCAGCAGCTTGGACAGGGCGGAGACCCAGTACTTC. This sequence encodes CASSLDRAETQYF.

This chain uses TRBV28 with TRBJ2-1; tentative D call: TRBD2 (5 bases). This CDR3 has 15 residues. V lost 7 bases to trimming and J lost 0 bases, with 13 bases between them. Germline V gene lookup returns CDR1 MDHEN and CDR2 SYDVKM. The CDR3 protein is CASTARSGSYNEQFF. CDR3 bases: TGTGCCAGCACCGCTAGGAGCGGCTCCTACAATGAGCAGTTCTTC. Full variable domain (missing parts from reference TRBV28 and TRBJ2-1): DVKVTQSSRYLVKRTGEKVFLECVQDMDHENMFWYRQDPGLGLRLIYFSYDVKMKEKGDIPEGYSVSREKKERFSLILESASTNQTSMYLCASTARSGSYNEQFFGPGTRLTVL.

The chain joins TRBV15 to TRBJ1-2; D call uncertain. The CDR3 runs 15 residues. The ends were cut back, 0 bases at V and 2 bases at J, with 10 bases in the middle. CDR1 is LNHNV and CDR2 is YYDKDF in the germline V gene (reference sequence). The CDR3 reads CATSRDPQTNYGYTF. The CDR3 DNA reads as TGTGCCACCAGCAGAGATCCACAGACCAACTATGGCTACACCTTC.

Remarks on this clone: At one end the junction does not follow the germline gene, possibly because of a read error. The rearrangement links TRBV7-9 to TRBJ1-6; 7 bases align to TRBD1. The CDR3 extends over 15 amino acids. Germline values: CDR1 SEHNR, CDR2 FQNEAQ (reference sequence). The CDR3 protein is CATSSQTGVNSPLHF. In nucleotides, the CDR3 is TGTGCCACCAGCTCCCAAACAGGGGTTAATTCACCCCTCCACTTT. Full variable domain (missing parts from reference TRBV7-9 and TRBJ1-6): DTGVSQNPRHKITKRGQNVTFRCDPISEHNRLYWYRQTLGQGPEFLTYFQNEAQLEKSRLLSDRFSAERPKGSFSTLEIQRTEQGDSAMYLCATSSQTGVNSPLHFGNGTRLTVT.